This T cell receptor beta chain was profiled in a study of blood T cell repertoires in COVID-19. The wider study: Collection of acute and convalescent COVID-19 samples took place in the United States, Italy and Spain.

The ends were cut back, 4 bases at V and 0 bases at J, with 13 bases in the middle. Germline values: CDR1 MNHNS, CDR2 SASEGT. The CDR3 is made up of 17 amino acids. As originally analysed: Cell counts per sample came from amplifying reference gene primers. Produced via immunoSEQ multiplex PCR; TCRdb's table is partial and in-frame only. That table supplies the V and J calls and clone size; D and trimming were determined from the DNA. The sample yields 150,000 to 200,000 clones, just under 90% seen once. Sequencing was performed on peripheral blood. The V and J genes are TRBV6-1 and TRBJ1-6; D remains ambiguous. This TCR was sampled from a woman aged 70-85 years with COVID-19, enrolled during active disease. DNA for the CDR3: TGTGCCAGCAGTGGGGGAGGGATGTACTCCTATAATTCACCCCTCCACTTT. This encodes CASSGGGMYSYNSPLHF.